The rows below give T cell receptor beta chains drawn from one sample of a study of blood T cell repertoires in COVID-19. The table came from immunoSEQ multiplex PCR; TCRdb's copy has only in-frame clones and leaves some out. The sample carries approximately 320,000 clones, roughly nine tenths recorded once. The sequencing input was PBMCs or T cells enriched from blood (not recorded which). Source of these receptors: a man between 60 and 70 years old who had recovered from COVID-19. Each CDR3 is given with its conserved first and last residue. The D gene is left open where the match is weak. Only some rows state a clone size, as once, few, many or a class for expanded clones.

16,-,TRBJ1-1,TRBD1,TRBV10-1,CASSGGTGRMNTEAFF,TGCGCCAGCAGTGGAGGGACAGGGAGAATGAACACTGAAGCTTTCTTT
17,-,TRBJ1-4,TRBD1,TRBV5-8,CASSLWTGGYVREKLFF,TGTGCCAGCAGCTTGTGGACAGGGGGGTATGTAAGAGAAAAACTGTTTTTT
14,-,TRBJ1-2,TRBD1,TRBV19,CASSIPGGNYGYTF,TGTGCCAGTAGTATCCCAGGGGGCAACTATGGCTACACCTTC
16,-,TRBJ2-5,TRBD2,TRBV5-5,CASSGGLAGSQETQYF,TGTGCCAGCAGCGGGGGACTAGCGGGGAGCCAAGAGACCCAGTACTTC
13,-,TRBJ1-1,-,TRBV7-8,CASSDQGNTEAFF,TGTGCCAGCAGCGACCAGGGGAACACTGAAGCTTTCTTT
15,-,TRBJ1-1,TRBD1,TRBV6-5,CASSYEDRAGTEAFF,TGTGCCAGCAGTTACGAGGACAGGGCGGGCACTGAAGCTTTCTTT
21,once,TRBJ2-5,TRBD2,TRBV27,CASSLYYGAYPRLAGEETQYF,TGTGCCAGCAGTTTATACTATGGGGCCTATCCCCGACTAGCGGGGGAAGAGACCCAGTACTTC
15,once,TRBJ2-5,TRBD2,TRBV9,CASSSWTSGKETQYF,TGTGCCAGCAGCTCGTGGACTAGCGGAAAAGAGACCCAGTACTTC
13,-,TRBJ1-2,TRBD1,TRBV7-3,CASSAQGAHGYTF,TGTGCCAGCAGCGCTCAGGGGGCGCATGGCTACACCTTC
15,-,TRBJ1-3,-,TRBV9,CASSPGDYSGNTIYF,TGTGCCAGCAGCCCTGGAGACTACTCTGGAAACACCATATATTTT
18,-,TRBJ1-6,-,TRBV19,CASSHRERASSYNSPLHF,TGTGCCAGTAGTCATAGGGAGAGGGCCAGCTCCTATAATTCACCCCTCCACTTT
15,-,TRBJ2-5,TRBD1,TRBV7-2,CASSLEDRFRETQYF,TGTGCCAGCAGCTTAGAGGACAGGTTTCGGGAGACCCAGTACTTC
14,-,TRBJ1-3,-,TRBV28,CASSFRFSGNTIYF,TGTGCCAGCAGTTTCAGGTTCTCTGGAAACACCATATATTTT
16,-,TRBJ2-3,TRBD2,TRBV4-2,CASSQFGTSGGYTQYF,TGTGCCAGCAGCCAATTCGGGACTAGCGGGGGGTATACGCAGTATTTT
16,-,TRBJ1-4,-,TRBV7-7,CASSQGQRGTNEKLFF,TGTGCTAGCAGCCAAGGACAGCGAGGCACTAATGAAAAACTGTTTTTT
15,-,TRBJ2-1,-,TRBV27,CASSPDSTNVNEQFF,TGTGCCAGCTCTCCCGACTCAACAAACGTCAATGAGCAGTTCTTC
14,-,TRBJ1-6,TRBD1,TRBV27,CASRESNRGSPLHF,TGTGCCAGCAGAGAATCCAACAGGGGTTCACCCCTCCACTTT
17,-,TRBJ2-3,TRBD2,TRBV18,CASSPRLAGESTDTQYF,TGTGCCAGCTCGCCGAGACTAGCGGGCGAGAGCACAGATACGCAGTATTTT
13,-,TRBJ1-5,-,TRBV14,CASSQERAQPQHF,TGTGCCAGCAGCCAAGAACGTGCGCAGCCCCAGCATTTT
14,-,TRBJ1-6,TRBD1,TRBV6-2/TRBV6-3,CASSPDRGASPLHF,TGTGCCAGCAGCCCGGACAGGGGGGCTTCACCCCTCCACTTT
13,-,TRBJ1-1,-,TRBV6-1,CASSEWPNTEAFF,TGTGCCAGCAGTGAATGGCCGAACACTGAAGCTTTCTTT
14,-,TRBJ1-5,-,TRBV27,CASSLLRGMEPQHF,TGTGCCAGCAGTTTACTCCGGGGGATGGAGCCCCAGCATTTT
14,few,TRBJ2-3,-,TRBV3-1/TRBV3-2,CASSQEDNTDTQYF,TGTGCCAGCAGCCAAGAGGACAACACAGATACGCAGTATTTT
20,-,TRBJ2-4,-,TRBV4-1,CASSDRYPSDRLLAKNIQYF,TGCGCCAGCAGCGACCGTTATCCCTCCGACAGATTACTAGCCAAAAACATTCAGTACTTC
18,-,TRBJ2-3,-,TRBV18,CASSPTLLQGLSSDTQYF,TGTGCCAGCTCACCCACCCTCCTGCAGGGACTTTCGAGTGATACGCAGTATTTT
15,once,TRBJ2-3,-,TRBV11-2,CASSPAGGATDTQYF,TGTGCCAGCAGCCCGGCTGGGGGCGCCACAGATACGCAGTATTTT
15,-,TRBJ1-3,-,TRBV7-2,CASSPGLSSGNTIYF,TGTGCCAGCAGCCCAGGACTGAGCTCTGGAAACACCATATATTTT
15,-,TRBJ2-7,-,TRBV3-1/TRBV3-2,CASSQDEKKPYEQYF,TGTGCCAGCAGCCAAGATGAGAAGAAACCCTACGAGCAGTACTTC
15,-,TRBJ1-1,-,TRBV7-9,CASSFPSGLSTEAFF,TGTGCCAGCAGCTTTCCTTCAGGGTTGAGCACTGAAGCTTTCTTT
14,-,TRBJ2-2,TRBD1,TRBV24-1,CATSALGGSGELFF,TGTGCCACCAGTGCGTTAGGGGGCTCCGGGGAGCTGTTTTTT
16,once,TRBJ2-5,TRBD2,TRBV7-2,CASSPTSGRPGETQYF,TGTGCCAGCAGCCCTACTAGCGGCAGGCCGGGAGAGACCCAGTACTTC
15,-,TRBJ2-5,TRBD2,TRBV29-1,CSYQRTSGRQETQYF,TGCAGCTACCAACGGACTAGCGGGAGACAAGAGACCCAGTACTTC
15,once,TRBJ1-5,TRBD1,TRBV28,CASRLGDRGNQPQHF,TGTGCCAGCCGCCTAGGGGACAGGGGCAATCAGCCCCAGCATTTT
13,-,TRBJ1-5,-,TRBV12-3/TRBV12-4,CASSFSRVQPQHF,TGTGCCAGCAGTTTCTCTCGGGTTCAGCCCCAGCATTTT
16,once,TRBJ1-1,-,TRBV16,CASSPQETGGNTEAFF,TGTGCCAGCAGCCCGCAAGAAACAGGTGGAAACACTGAAGCTTTCTTT
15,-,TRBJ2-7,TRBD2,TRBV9,CASSPRTSGTYEQYF,TGTGCCAGCAGCCCTCGGACTAGCGGAACCTACGAGCAGTACTTC
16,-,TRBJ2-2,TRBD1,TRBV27,CASSPGQGTNTGELFF,TGTGCCAGCAGTCCTGGACAGGGGACCAACACCGGGGAGCTGTTTTTT
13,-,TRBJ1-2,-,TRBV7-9,CASSLGQSYGYTF,TGTGCCAGCAGCTTAGGCCAGTCCTATGGCTACACCTTC
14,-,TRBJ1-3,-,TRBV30,CAWRPWSSGNTIYF,TGTGCCTGGAGGCCATGGAGCTCTGGAAACACCATATATTTT
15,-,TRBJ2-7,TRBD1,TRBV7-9,CASSILGQGKNEQYF,TGTGCCAGCAGCATACTTGGACAGGGTAAAAACGAGCAGTACTTC
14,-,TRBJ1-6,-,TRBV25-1,CASSPRVVGSPLHF,TGTGCCAGTTCACCCAGGGTCGTAGGTTCACCCCTCCACTTT
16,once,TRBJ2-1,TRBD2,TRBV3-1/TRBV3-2,CASSQDPSGGYNEQFF,TGTGCCAGCAGCCAAGATCCGAGCGGGGGCTACAATGAGCAGTTCTTC
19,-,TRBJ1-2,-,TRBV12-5,CASGPTLSSAPVVSYGYTF,TGTGCTAGTGGCCCAACGCTTTCATCCGCCCCTGTAGTTAGCTATGGCTACACCTTC
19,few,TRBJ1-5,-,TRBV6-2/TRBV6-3,CASSYSIFTGGYSNQPQHF,TGTGCCAGCAGTTACTCGATATTTACGGGGGGTTATAGCAATCAGCCCCAGCATTTT
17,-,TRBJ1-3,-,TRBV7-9,CASSLAPSDRNGGTIYF,TGTGCCAGCAGCTTAGCCCCCTCAGACAGGAACGGAGGCACCATATATTTT
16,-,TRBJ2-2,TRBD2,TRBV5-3,CARTAAGLTNTGELFF,TGTGCCAGAACAGCAGCGGGATTAACGAACACCGGGGAGCTGTTTTTT
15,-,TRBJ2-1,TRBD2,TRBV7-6,CASSPLGTTYNEQFF,TGTGCCAGCAGCCCCCTCGGGACTACTTACAATGAGCAGTTCTTC
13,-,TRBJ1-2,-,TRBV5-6,CASSLGQDLSYTF,TGTGCCAGCAGCTTGGGACAGGACCTAAGCTACACCTTC
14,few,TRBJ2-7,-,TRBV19,CASSIPGPSYEQYF,TGTGCCAGTAGTATCCCTGGGCCCAGCTACGAGCAGTACTTC
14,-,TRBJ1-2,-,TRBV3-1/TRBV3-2,CASSQGTPNYGYTF,TGTGCCAGCAGCCAAGGGACTCCTAACTATGGCTACACCTTC
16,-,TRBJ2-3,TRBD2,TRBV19,CASSIVRAGGADTQYF,TGTGCCAGTAGTATCGTACGAGCGGGGGGGGCAGATACGCAGTATTTT
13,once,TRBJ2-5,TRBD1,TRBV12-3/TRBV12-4,CASSSTGAETQYF,TGTGCCAGCAGTTCTACAGGGGCAGAGACCCAGTACTTC
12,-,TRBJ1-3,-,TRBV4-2,CASSGVGNTIYF,TGTGCCAGTAGCGGAGTTGGAAACACCATATATTTT
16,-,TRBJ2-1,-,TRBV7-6,CASSPSWRERGNEQFF,TGTGCCAGCAGCCCAAGTTGGCGGGAAAGGGGAAATGAGCAGTTCTTC
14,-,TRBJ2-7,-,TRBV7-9,CASSLQARYYEQYF,TGTGCCAGCAGTCTTCAGGCCCGGTACTACGAGCAGTACTTC
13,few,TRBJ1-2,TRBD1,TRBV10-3,CAISTQGLGGYTF,TGTGCCATCAGTACACAGGGGTTGGGTGGCTACACCTTC